This TCR beta chain was captured in a study of T cells in Graves' hyperthyroidism and ophthalmopathy. Study results and limitations: Appearing also in blood were most of the thyroid clonotypes expanded above 0.001.

Researchers took RNA transcripts and amplified the TCR beta CDR3 regions from them. TCR CDR3 underwent first-round RT-PCR with the HTBI primer set. Each CDR3 protein is one row after TCRdb ran MiXCR on the multiplex PCR reads. The table shows under 650,000 distinct CDR3 sequences, with 15% to 20% occurring only once. Each diagnosis drew on symptoms, thyroxine, TRAb, thyroid ultrasound and orbital computed tomography findings. This clonotype appeared many times. The antigen remains unidentified. This receptor was obtained from a woman in her twenties or thirties with Graves' hyperthyroidism. The sample consisted of blood.

CDR3 bases: TGTGCCAGCAGTTTTTCAGGGAGGGTGAGGCCCCAGCATTTT. Encoded protein: CASSFSGRVRPQHF. The V and J genes are TRBV27 and TRBJ1-5; the D gene is possibly TRBD1 (5 bases). The CDR3 is made up of 14 amino acids. The V gene's germline CDR1 is MNHEY and CDR2 SMNVEV (reference sequence). V lost 3 bases and J lost 9, with 15 bases in between.